This T cell receptor beta chain comes out of a study of CD8+CD57+ T cells in acquired aplastic anemia. About the research overall: Sorted CD4+ and CD8+ cells yielded around 3.3 ug of DNA on average.

This clonotype was seen just once. No antigen is known for it. The study, taken as a whole, reports: Patients and controls were found to share approximately 31 CD8+ CDR3 sequences. Patient and control CD8+ Simpson's diversity was not significantly different.

The use of genomic DNA as template underpinned the TCR beta VDJ and CDR3 profiling. One entry per CDR3 protein, called by TCRdb with MiXCR from the reads. The sample includes some 280,000 distinct CDR3 sequences, 56% of them seen just once. This CDR3 contains 15 residues. V shed 5 bases and J 2 bases; nucleotides not matched to a gene: 3. Input material: sorted CD4+, CD8+, or CD8+CD57+ T cells (not recorded which) from PBMCs. The rearrangement joins TRBV12-3 or TRBV12-4 to TRBJ2-3; 11 bases map to TRBD2. The receptor's source is a human donor with severe aplastic anemia or a healthy control (not recorded which). CDR3 bases: TGTGCCAGCAGTGGGACTAGCGGACACACAGATACGCAGTATTTT. Translation: CASSGTSGHTDTQYF.